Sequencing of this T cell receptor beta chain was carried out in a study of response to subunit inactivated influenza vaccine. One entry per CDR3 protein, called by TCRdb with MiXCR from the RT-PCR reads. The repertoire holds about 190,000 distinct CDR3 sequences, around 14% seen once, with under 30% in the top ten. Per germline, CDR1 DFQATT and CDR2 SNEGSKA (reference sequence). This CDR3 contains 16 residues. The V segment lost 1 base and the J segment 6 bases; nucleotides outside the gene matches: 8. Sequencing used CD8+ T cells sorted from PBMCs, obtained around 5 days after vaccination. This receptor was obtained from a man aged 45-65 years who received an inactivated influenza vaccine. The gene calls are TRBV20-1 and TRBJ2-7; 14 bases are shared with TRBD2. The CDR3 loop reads CSARGIGTSGSCEQYF. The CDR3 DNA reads TGCAGTGCTAGAGGTATCGGGACTAGCGGGAGTTGCGAGCAGTACTTC.